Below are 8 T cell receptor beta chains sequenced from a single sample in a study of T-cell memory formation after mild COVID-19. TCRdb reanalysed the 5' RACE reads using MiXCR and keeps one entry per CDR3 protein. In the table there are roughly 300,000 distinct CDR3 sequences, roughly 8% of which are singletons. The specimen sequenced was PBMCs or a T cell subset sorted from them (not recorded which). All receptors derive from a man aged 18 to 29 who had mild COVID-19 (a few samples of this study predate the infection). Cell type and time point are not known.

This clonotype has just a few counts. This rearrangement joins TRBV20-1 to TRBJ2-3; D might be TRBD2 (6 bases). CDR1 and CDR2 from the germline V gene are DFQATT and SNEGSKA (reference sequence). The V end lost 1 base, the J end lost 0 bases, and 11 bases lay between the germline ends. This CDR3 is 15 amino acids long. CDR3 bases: TGCAGTGCTAGAGTGCCCGGGGGTAGCACAGATACGCAGTATTTT. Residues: CSARVPGGSTDTQYF.

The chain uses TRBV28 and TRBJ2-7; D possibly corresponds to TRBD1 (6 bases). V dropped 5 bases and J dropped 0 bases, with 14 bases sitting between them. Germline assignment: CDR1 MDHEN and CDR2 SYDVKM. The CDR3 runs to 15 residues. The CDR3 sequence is CASSTNRDISYEQYV. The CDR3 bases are TGTGCCAGCAGTACTAACCGGGACATCTCCTACGAGCAGTACGTC.

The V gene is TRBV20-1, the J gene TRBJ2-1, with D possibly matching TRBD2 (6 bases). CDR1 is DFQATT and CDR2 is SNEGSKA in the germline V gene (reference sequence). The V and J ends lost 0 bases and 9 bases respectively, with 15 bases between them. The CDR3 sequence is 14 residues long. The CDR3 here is CSARDRLGGAEQFF. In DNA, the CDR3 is TGCAGTGCTAGAGATCGTCTGGGCGGGGCTGAGCAGTTCTTC.

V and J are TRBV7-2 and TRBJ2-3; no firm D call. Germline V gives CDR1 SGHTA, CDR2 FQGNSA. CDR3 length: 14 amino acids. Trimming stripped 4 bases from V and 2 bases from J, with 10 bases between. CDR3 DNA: TGTGCCAGCAGCTCAGCCCCGGACACAGATACGCAGTATTTT. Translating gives CASSSAPDTDTQYF.

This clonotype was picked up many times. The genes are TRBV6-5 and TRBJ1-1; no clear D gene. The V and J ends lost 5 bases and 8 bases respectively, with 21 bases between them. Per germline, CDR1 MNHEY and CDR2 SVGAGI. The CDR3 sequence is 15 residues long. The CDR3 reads CASSLTRAVGGEAFF. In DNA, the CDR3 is TGTGCCAGCAGTCTCACGAGGGCGGTTGGAGGGGAAGCTTTCTTT.

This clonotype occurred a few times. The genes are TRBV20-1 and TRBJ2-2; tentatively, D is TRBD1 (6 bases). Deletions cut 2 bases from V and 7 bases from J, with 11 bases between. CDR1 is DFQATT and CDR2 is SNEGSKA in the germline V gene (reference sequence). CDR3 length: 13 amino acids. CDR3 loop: CSARQGIVGELFF. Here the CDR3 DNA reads TGCAGTGCTAGACAGGGGATCGTCGGGGAGCTGTTTTTT.

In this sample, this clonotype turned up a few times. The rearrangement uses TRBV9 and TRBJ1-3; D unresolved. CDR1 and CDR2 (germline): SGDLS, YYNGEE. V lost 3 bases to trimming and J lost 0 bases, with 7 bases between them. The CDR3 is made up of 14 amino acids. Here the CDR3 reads CASSAPSSGNTIYF. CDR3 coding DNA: TGTGCCAGCAGCGCACCGTCCTCTGGAAACACCATATATTTT.

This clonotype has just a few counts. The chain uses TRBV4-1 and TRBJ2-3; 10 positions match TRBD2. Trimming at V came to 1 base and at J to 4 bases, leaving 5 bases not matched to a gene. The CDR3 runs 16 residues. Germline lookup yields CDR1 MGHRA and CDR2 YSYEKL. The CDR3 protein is CASSQGSGGAPDTQYF. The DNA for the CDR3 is TGCGCCAGCAGCCAAGGGAGCGGGGGGGCCCCAGATACGCAGTATTTT.